This TCR beta chain was sequenced for a study of HIV-infected patients and healthy controls. This clonotype has at least ten counts. Alpha and beta constant-region primers primed reverse transcription of around 540 ng RNA. Using multiplexing indices, alpha and beta chain libraries were generated apart by chain-specific third strand synthesis. Second strand DNA was synthesized using a primer at the SP2 site. TCRdb reprocessed the 5' RACE reads via MiXCR and lists one record per CDR3 protein. The data hold approximately 17,000 distinct CDR3 sequences, with just under 9.5% observed a single time. The CDR3 covers 15 residues. The V gene's germline CDR1 is SQVTM and CDR2 ANQGSEA. With 2 bases clipped from V and 6 bases from J, the junction kept 9 bases outside the gene matches. No cell fractionation was done, so the repertoire covers all unsorted peripheral blood T cells.

Sequencing was done on a sample of blood. The clonotype comes from an adult in good health. V is TRBV29-1 and J is TRBJ2-1; TRBD2 aligns across 8 bases. The CDR3 nucleotides are TGCAGCGTTGAAAAGCGTGGTGGGACTAGCAATGAGCAGTTCTTC. This sequence encodes CSVEKRGGTSNEQFF.